One and the same sample provided the 26 T cell receptor beta chains below, sequenced in a study of T-cell reconstitution after alpha-beta-depleted transplantation in children. As it was prepared, the TCRbeta library received unique molecular identifiers. TCRdb analysed the PCR reads with MiXCR anew, one entry per CDR3 protein. The data show hundreds of thousands of distinct CDR3 sequences, approximately 8.4% seen once. Sequenced here: PBMCs, mostly from graft donor cells, sampled 360 days after TCRalphabeta/CD19-depleted stem cell transplant. Receptor source: a male patient under 10 years old who had a stem cell transplant for acute myeloid leukemia, so the T cells may come from the graft donor.

This clonotype was observed a few times. The CDR3: CASSYSISGRAVLGTQYF. CDR3 nucleotides: TGTGCCAGCAGTTACTCCATTAGCGGGAGGGCGGTATTAGGTACGCAGTATTTT. The chain is built from TRBV6-2 or TRBV6-3 and TRBJ2-3, with TRBD2 matching 11 bases. From germline, CDR1 is MNHEY and CDR2 SVGEGT. The CDR3 runs to 18 residues. V shed 0 bases and J 8 bases; nucleotides not matched to a gene: 13.

This clonotype was counted only a few times. The chain employs TRBV12-3 or TRBV12-4 and TRBJ1-6, with 7 bases lining up with TRBD1. The CDR3 runs to 16 residues. Trimming cost V 5 bases and J 3 bases; bases outside gene matches: 7. The CDR3 DNA sequence: TGTGCCAGCAGTCCCCGGACAGGAATCTATAATTCACCCCTCCACTTT. This encodes CASSPRTGIYNSPLHF.

The table lists this clonotype with many counts. The chain joins TRBV12-3 or TRBV12-4 to TRBJ2-3; 11 bases agree with TRBD2. The CDR3 has 16 amino acids. V lost 7 bases and J lost 8; bases outside the gene matches: 14. In nucleotides, the CDR3 is TGTGCCAGCATCCCGGGACTAGCGGTCTTAGGTGGTACGCAGTATTTT. This sequence encodes CASIPGLAVLGGTQYF.

The rearrangement uses TRBV5-6 and TRBJ2-3; D may match TRBD1 or TRBD2 (5 bases each). V dropped 0 bases and J dropped 1 base, with 12 bases sitting between them. Germline V gene data show CDR1 as SGHDT and CDR2 as YYEEEE. The CDR3 is made up of 16 amino acids. CDR3 in amino acids: CASSLAPGGRTDTQYF. The CDR3 DNA follows: TGTGCCAGCAGCTTGGCCCCTGGGGGACGCACAGATACGCAGTATTTT.

This clonotype was counted at least ten times. The J gene is TRBJ1-5, the V gene TRBV29-1; a weak D match, TRBD1 (5 bases). CDR1 and CDR2 (germline): SQVTM, ANQGSEA. V was shortened by 4 bases and J by 7 bases, with 14 bases between the two germline ends. CDR3 length equals 13 residues. The CDR3 here is CSVVDRKGQPQHF. The CDR3 DNA follows: TGCAGCGTTGTAGACAGAAAAGGGCAGCCCCAGCATTTT.

This clonotype has only a few counts. The rearrangement links TRBV15 to TRBJ2-1; D is uncertain. The V and J ends lost 0 bases and 6 bases respectively, with 12 bases between them. CDR3 size: 15 residues. Germline V lookup: CDR1 LNHNV, CDR2 YYDKDF (reference sequence). Here the CDR3 reads CATSRDFGTVNEQFF. As DNA, the CDR3 is TGTGCCACCAGCAGAGATTTTGGAACGGTCAATGAGCAGTTCTTC.

The table lists this clonotype with many counts. The chain has TRBV29-1 and TRBJ2-2; D remains ambiguous. The CDR3 extends over 14 amino acids. Germline V lookup: CDR1 SQVTM, CDR2 ANQGSEA. V was trimmed by 3 bases and J by 2 bases, leaving 10 bases between them. CDR3 sequence (DNA): TGCAGCGTTGAGGTCCGGCTAAACACCGGGGAGCTGTTTTTT. Translating it yields CSVEVRLNTGELFF.

This clonotype was observed a few times. This chain links TRBV7-2 with TRBJ2-1; TRBD2 aligns across 7 bases. The CDR3 is 15 residues long. Germline values: CDR1 SGHTA, CDR2 FQGNSA. V lost 1 base and J lost 4; bases outside the gene matches: 4. For the CDR3, the DNA is TGTGCCAGCAGCTTAGACCCTAGCGGTTACAATGAGCAGTTCTTC. It yields the protein CASSLDPSGYNEQFF.

This clonotype was detected many times. The rearrangement uses TRBV29-1 and TRBJ2-5, with a possible D match to TRBD1 (5 bases). V lost 7 bases and J lost 5, with 17 bases in between. Germline values: CDR1 SQVTM, CDR2 ANQGSEA. This CDR3 spans 13 amino acids. As DNA, the CDR3 is TGCAGCGCAGAACAAGGGGCAGGGGAGACCCAGTACTTC. It specifies CSAEQGAGETQYF.

The chain joins TRBV5-6 to TRBJ2-7, with D unresolved. Germline loops: CDR1 SGHDT, CDR2 YYEEEE. V gave up 1 base and J gave up 2 bases, with 10 bases separating them. The CDR3 is 14 residues long. The CDR3 is CASSLWSLTYEQYF. The CDR3 nucleotides read TGTGCCAGCAGCTTGTGGTCTCTCACCTACGAGCAGTACTTC.

This clonotype was counted a few times. The J gene is TRBJ2-7, the V gene TRBV12-3 or TRBV12-4; tentative D call: TRBD1 (6 bases). The V end was cut by 4 bases, the J end by 4 bases, with 32 bases between. This CDR3 has 20 residues. CDR3: CASSSVPGARVQSVGYEQYF. CDR3 coding DNA: TGTGCCAGCAGTTCGGTTCCAGGGGCGAGGGTCCAGTCCGTTGGTTACGAGCAGTACTTC.

The sample holds a few counts of this clonotype. The J gene is TRBJ1-1, the V gene TRBV10-3; D unclear. This CDR3 has 13 residues. V dropped 9 bases and J dropped 3 bases, with 14 bases sitting between them. CDR1 is ENHRY and CDR2 is SYGVKD in the germline V gene. This CDR3 is CAISEVKHTEAFF. CDR3 sequence (DNA): TGTGCCATTTCGGAGGTCAAACACACTGAAGCTTTCTTT.

This clonotype came up many times. This sequence joins TRBV12-3 or TRBV12-4 and TRBJ2-2; D may be TRBD2 (5 bases). The CDR3 extends over 14 amino acids. Trimming removed 3 bases from V and 5 bases from J, with 10 bases in between. In nucleotides, the CDR3 is TGTGCCAGCAGTTTTTTGAGGGCGACCGGGGAGCTGTTTTTT. Its translation: CASSFLRATGELFF.

This chain connects TRBV20-1 to TRBJ2-7, with D possibly matching TRBD1 (5 bases). V was trimmed by 6 bases and J by 3 bases, leaving 12 bases between them. The CDR3 sequence is 12 residues long. Germline V gives CDR1 DFQATT, CDR2 SNEGSKA (reference sequence). The CDR3 DNA follows: TGCAGTGCCCTCAGGGTCGGCTACGAGCAGTACTTC. Its protein is CSALRVGYEQYF.

At least ten counts were recorded for this clonotype. V is TRBV6-2 or TRBV6-3 and J is TRBJ2-7, with D maybe TRBD2 (6 bases). This CDR3 contains 12 residues. Trimming shortened V by 6 bases and J by 2 bases, and 8 bases separated the two germline ends. Germline CDR1 and CDR2: MNHEY and SVGEGT. The CDR3 spells CASSGRAYEQYF. CDR3 nucleotides: TGTGCCAGCAGCGGGAGAGCCTACGAGCAGTACTTC.

The chain has TRBV20-1 and TRBJ2-5; D is perhaps TRBD2 (5 bases). CDR3 length equals 15 residues. V lost 1 base and J 5 bases, leaving 17 bases between the germline ends. Germline-derived CDR1 and CDR2 are DFQATT and SNEGSKA (reference sequence). CDR3 sequence (DNA): TGCAGTGCTAGAGCCATGGACTTCATAGCGGAGACCCAGTACTTC. As protein: CSARAMDFIAETQYF.

This clonotype appeared many times. This chain joins TRBV12-3 or TRBV12-4 and TRBJ1-1, with 7 positions matching TRBD1. After removal of 2 bases from V and 7 bases from J, the junction contained 10 bases not matched to a gene. The CDR3 has 15 residues. Written as DNA, the CDR3 is TGTGCCAGCAGTTTACAGGGGGGAGGCCTGATTGAAGCTTTCTTT. Its protein product is CASSLQGGGLIEAFF.

This clonotype was seen more than once but under ten times. The genes are TRBV12-3 or TRBV12-4 and TRBJ2-7; possible D gene TRBD2, 6 bases. V lost 6 bases and J 2 bases, leaving 14 bases between the germline ends. This CDR3 contains 14 residues. The chain's CDR3 is CASRTSAGTYEQYF. CDR3 in DNA: TGTGCCAGCAGGACGTCGGCGGGGACCTACGAGCAGTACTTC.

This clonotype has only a few counts. J is TRBJ2-7 and V is TRBV5-1; tentative D call: TRBD1 (7 bases). The length of the CDR3 is 17 residues. Germline lookup yields CDR1 SGHRS and CDR2 YFSETQ. V was pared by 0 bases and J by 0 bases, with 16 bases between. CDR3 loop: CASSLDQGGESSYEQYF. The CDR3 nucleotides are TGCGCCAGCAGCTTGGATCAGGGGGGTGAAAGCTCCTACGAGCAGTACTTC.

The chain has TRBV20-1 and TRBJ2-1; TRBD2 matches at 13 bases. Germline CDR1 and CDR2: DFQATT and SNEGSKA (reference sequence). The CDR3 is made up of 16 amino acids. After removal of 6 bases from V and 0 bases from J, the junction contained 5 bases not matched to a gene. The CDR3 is CSAAGLAGSSYNEQFF. DNA of the CDR3: TGCAGTGCCGCGGGACTAGCGGGGAGCTCCTACAATGAGCAGTTCTTC.

The chain recombines TRBV7-2 with TRBJ2-7; perhaps D is TRBD1 or TRBD2 (5 bases each). Trimming pared 7 bases from V and 0 bases from J, leaving 25 bases between. CDR3 size: 18 residues. The germline gives CDR1 SGHTA, CDR2 FQGNSA. The CDR3 protein is CASTSLDHLQENSYEQYF. The CDR3 DNA follows: TGTGCCAGCACTAGCTTAGACCATTTACAGGAAAACTCCTACGAGCAGTACTTC. The variable domain in full, completed from reference TRBV7-2 and TRBJ2-7, reads GAGVSQSPSNKVTEKGKDVELRCDPISGHTALYWYRQSLGQGLEFLIYFQGNSAPDKSGLPSDRFSAERTGGSVSTLTIQRTQQEDSAVYLCASTSLDHLQENSYEQYFGPGTRLTVT.

The table lists this clonotype with a few counts. This rearrangement joins TRBV2 to TRBJ2-5; perhaps TRBD2 as D (5 bases). V shed 7 bases and J shed 7 bases, with 16 bases lying between them. The CDR3 loop spans 13 amino acids. Germline CDR1 is SNHLY and CDR2 is FYNNEI. In DNA form, the CDR3 reads TGTGCCAGCACTTCGGACTTAGACGGGACCCAGTACTTC. Translated, it gives CASTSDLDGTQYF. The variable domain in full, with the rest retrieved from reference TRBV2 and TRBJ2-5, is EPEVTQTPSHQVTQMGQEVILRCVPISNHLYFYWYRQILGQKVEFLVSFYNNEISEKSEIFDDQFSVERPDGSNFTLKIRSTKLEDSAMYFCASTSDLDGTQYFGPGTRLLVL.

This clonotype appeared many times. This chain joins TRBV7-9 and TRBJ2-7; 9 positions match TRBD2. This CDR3 comprises 16 residues. Trimming removed 5 bases from V and 1 base from J; junction bases left unmatched: 9. CDR1 is SEHNR, CDR2 FQNEAQ, per germline (reference sequence). DNA for the CDR3: TGTGCCAGCAGCAGAGAGACTAGCGGCCGATCCTACGAGCAGTACTTC. This codes for CASSRETSGRSYEQYF.

The chain joins TRBV7-8 to TRBJ2-1, with TRBD1 matching over 9 bases. The CDR3 sequence is 15 residues long. The V gene end was trimmed by 1 base and the J gene end by 9 bases; junction bases not matched to a gene: 7. In germline, CDR1 is SGHVS, CDR2 FQNEAQ. The CDR3 nucleotides are TGTGCCAGCAGCTTAGGGGACAGGGTATTCGGTGAGCAGTTCTTC. As protein: CASSLGDRVFGEQFF.

This chain joins TRBV4-2 and TRBJ2-7, with a weak D call TRBD1 (5 bases). Trimming cost V 1 base and J 4 bases, with 11 bases left between them. This CDR3 has 14 residues. Per the germline V gene, CDR1 is LGHNA and CDR2 is YNFKEQ. CDR3 in DNA: TGTGCCAGCAGCCAAGTGCGTAGGGGTTACGAGCAGTACTTC. This codes for CASSQVRRGYEQYF.

This clonotype came up many times. The rearrangement uses TRBV29-1 and TRBJ2-3; tentative D call: TRBD1 (5 bases). Between the trimmed V and J ends, which lost 5 bases and 7 bases, there was a span of 13 bases. The CDR3 runs 12 residues. Germline CDR1 is SQVTM and CDR2 is ANQGSEA. In nucleotides, the CDR3 is TGCAGCGTTTCGGACAAAATCTATACGCAGTATTTT. This gives the protein CSVSDKIYTQYF.